The clone carrying this T cell receptor beta chain was seen only once. Germline V gene lookup returns CDR1 SGDLS and CDR2 YYNGEE. Trimming removed 3 bases from V and 2 bases from J; junction bases left unmatched: 3. This CDR3 region has 16 residues. The entry originates in a study of T cell changes during pregnancy in multiple sclerosis. TCRdb's table, derived via immunoSEQ multiplex PCR, lists solely in-frame clones and lacks some. The sample carries about 56,000 clones, roughly 89% recorded once. The sequenced sample consisted of peripheral blood from another person, used as feeder cells. The V gene is TRBV9, the J gene TRBJ2-7, with 15 bases that match TRBD2. This receptor was taken from a human donor whose cells served as feeder cells for cultures in a pregnancy study. The CDR3 here is CASSAGTSGGTYEQYF. CDR3 coding DNA: TGTGCCAGCAGCGCGGGGACTAGCGGGGGGACCTACGAGCAGTACTTC.